Listed here are 22 T cell receptor beta chains from one sample, sequenced in a study of blood T cell repertoires in COVID-19. Generated by immunoSEQ multiplex PCR, the TCRdb table keeps only in-frame clones and is missing some. The profile shows some 240,000 clones, 89% of them singletons. Sequencing used peripheral blood. These receptors came from a woman between 35 and 50 years old who had recovered from COVID-19.

This chain connects TRBV7-9 to TRBJ2-7, with 9 nucleotides matching TRBD1. CDR3 length: 16 residues. V shed 0 bases and J 0 bases; nucleotides not matched to a gene: 3. Germline loops: CDR1 SEHNR, CDR2 FQNEAQ (reference sequence). DNA of the CDR3: TGTGCCAGCAGCTTAGCCGGGACAGGGACCTCCTACGAGCAGTACTTC. Protein: CASSLAGTGTSYEQYF.

This clone was counted a single time. The chain has TRBV6-5 and TRBJ1-5, with 9 nucleotides matching TRBD1. The length of the CDR3 is 15 residues. Germline CDR1 reads MNHEY; CDR2 reads SVGAGI. Trimming took 4 bases from V and 6 from J; bases not matched to a gene: 7. The CDR3 nucleotides are TGTGCCAGCAGTTCGGGACAGGGAATAGGTCAGCCCCAGCATTTT. This translates into CASSSGQGIGQPQHF.

This clone was detected only once. The chain has TRBV12-3 or TRBV12-4 and TRBJ1-2; D gene ambiguous. V lost 3 bases and J lost 4, with 6 bases in between. There are 12 residues in the CDR3. CDR3 in DNA: TGTGCCAGCAGTTTGCAGGTCTATGGCTACACCTTC. Its protein is CASSLQVYGYTF.

This chain links TRBV21-1 with TRBJ2-1; the D call TRBD1 from the table was never checked on the DNA. TRBV21-1 is termed a pseudogene. The CDR3 has 16 amino acids. CDR3 sequence (DNA): TGTGCCAGCAGCAAAGGGGCACCCCGCTCCTACAATGAGCAGTTCTTC. Translation: CASSKGAPRSYNEQFF.

This chain links TRBV11-2 with TRBJ2-1, with 12 bases lining up with TRBD2. V shed 0 bases, J shed 4 bases, and the junction held 7 bases outside the gene matches. Germline-derived CDR1 and CDR2 are SGHAT and FQNNGV. The CDR3 has 18 amino acids. CDR3 nucleotides: TGTGCCAGCAGCTTAGATCGGCTAGCGGGGGGGCCGTACAATGAGCAGTTCTTC. Its protein is CASSLDRLAGGPYNEQFF.

The CDR3 DNA sequence: TGCGCCAGCAGTGAGTCGGGGAGGCCAGATACGCAGTATTTT. Protein product: CASSESGRPDTQYF. The chain has TRBV10-1 and TRBJ2-3, with D perhaps matching TRBD2 (6 bases). The CDR3 contains 14 residues. The V end was cut by 0 bases, the J end by 4 bases, with 8 bases between. Germline CDR1 is WNHNN and CDR2 is SYGVQD (reference sequence).

This clone appeared a single time. This chain connects TRBV3-1 (or the pseudogene TRBV3-2) to TRBJ2-2; perhaps TRBD2 as D (6 bases). The V and J ends lost 4 bases and 5 bases respectively, with 11 bases between them. CDR1 is LGHDT, CDR2 YNNKEL, per germline (reference sequence). The CDR3 contains 14 residues. In nucleotides, the CDR3 is TGTGCCAGCAGCCTGGGACTTCAAACCGGGGAGCTGTTTTTT. Translating gives CASSLGLQTGELFF.

V and J are TRBV9 and TRBJ1-4; D remains ambiguous. The CDR3 contains 14 residues. V gave up 3 bases and J gave up 12 bases, with 18 bases separating them. Germline V gene data show CDR1 as SGDLS and CDR2 as YYNGEE. CDR3 in amino acids: CASSALEGGGQLFF. The CDR3 DNA reads TGTGCCAGCAGCGCCCTCGAGGGCGGTGGTCAACTGTTTTTT.

The chain links TRBV7-9 to TRBJ1-4; 11 bases are a match to TRBD1. V lost 2 bases and J lost 8; bases outside the gene matches: 7. The CDR3 has 16 residues. From germline, CDR1 is SEHNR and CDR2 FQNEAQ (reference sequence). CDR3 sequence: CASSLSGTGGGEKLFF. Written as DNA, the CDR3 is TGTGCCAGCAGCTTATCCGGGACAGGGGGAGGAGAAAAACTGTTTTTT.

The genes are TRBV28 and TRBJ1-6, with 9 positions matching TRBD1. J lost 8 bases, V lost 7 bases, and 6 bases had no gene match. The CDR3 is made up of 14 amino acids. The germline V gene has CDR1 MDHEN and CDR2 SYDVKM. CDR3 nucleotide sequence: TGTGCCAGCACCCCGGGACAGGGATATTCACCCCTCCACTTT. Translating it yields CASTPGQGYSPLHF.

The genes are TRBV30 and TRBJ1-3, with D hard to call. Germline loops: CDR1 GTSNPN, CDR2 SVGIG (reference sequence). V lost 0 bases, J lost 9 bases, and 15 bases lay in between. The CDR3 length is 14 residues. CDR3 nucleotide sequence: TGTGCCTGGAGTGTATCCCCCCAGATGGCCACCATATATTTT. Amino acids: CAWSVSPQMATIYF.

This clone was counted a single time. The V and J genes are TRBV6-5 and TRBJ1-2; D unresolved. CDR1 is MNHEY and CDR2 is SVGAGI in the germline V gene. The CDR3 loop spans 14 amino acids. V lost 7 bases and J 4 bases, leaving 16 bases between the germline ends. This chain's CDR3 is CASTLHEVSYGYTF. The CDR3 nucleotides are TGTGCCAGCACCCTACATGAGGTTAGCTATGGCTACACCTTC.

This clone is a singleton in its sample. V usage is TRBV30 and J usage is TRBJ2-7; D is possibly TRBD2 (6 bases). Germline V gene lookup returns CDR1 GTSNPN and CDR2 SVGIG (reference sequence). The V and J ends lost 2 bases and 3 bases respectively, with 8 bases between them. The CDR3 is made up of 12 amino acids. CDR3 in amino acids: CAWSPGGYEQYF. CDR3 DNA: TGTGCCTGGAGTCCCGGGGGCTACGAGCAGTACTTC.

This chain links TRBV7-2 with TRBJ2-2; TRBD2 matches 7 bases. From germline, CDR1 is SGHTA and CDR2 FQGNSA. The junction had 12 bases not matched to a gene; V was cut back by 3 bases and J by 5 bases. CDR3 length equals 17 residues. The CDR3 DNA reads as TGTGCCAGCAGCTTCGGTGCTCTGGCGGGAGTGACCGGGGAGCTGTTTTTT. As protein: CASSFGALAGVTGELFF.

The chain links TRBV6-5 to TRBJ1-2; D may be TRBD1 (5 bases). V shed 6 bases and J shed 4 bases, with 12 bases lying between them. The germline gives CDR1 MNHEY, CDR2 SVGAGI. This CDR3 has 13 amino acids. For the CDR3, the DNA is TGTGCCAGCAGGAATCGGACAAGCTATGGCTACACCTTC. This sequence encodes CASRNRTSYGYTF.

The chain uses TRBV30 and TRBJ1-5, with D unresolved. Germline V lookup: CDR1 GTSNPN, CDR2 SVGIG (reference sequence). The CDR3 spans 12 residues. Between the trimmed V and J ends, which lost 1 base and 5 bases, there was a span of 6 bases. The CDR3 DNA sequence: TGTGCCTGGAGTGACCCGGATCAGCCCCAGCATTTT. Its protein is CAWSDPDQPQHF.

J is TRBJ2-1 and V is TRBV12-3 or TRBV12-4; 12 bases are shared with TRBD1. This CDR3 region has 12 residues. V trimming: 5 bases; J trimming: 14 bases; junction bases outside the gene matches: 4. The CDR3 sequence: CASSPGTGGEFF. CDR3 nucleotide sequence: TGTGCCAGCAGTCCTGGGACAGGGGGCGAGTTCTTC.

The rearrangement uses TRBV7-8 and TRBJ2-2, with 9 bases identical to TRBD1. The J segment lost 3 bases and the V segment lost 1 base, leaving 6 bases of the junction unmatched. CDR1 is SGHVS and CDR2 is FQNEAQ in the germline V gene. The CDR3 has 17 amino acids. The CDR3 spells CASSLGGGTGYTGELFF. CDR3 DNA: TGTGCCAGCAGCTTAGGAGGGGGGACAGGGTACACCGGGGAGCTGTTTTTT.

The chain uses TRBV19 and TRBJ1-5; the match to TRBD1 covers 7 bases. Germline V CDR1 and CDR2: LNHDA, SQIVND (reference sequence). The CDR3 is 13 amino acids. With V trimmed by 5 bases and J by 4 bases, 2 bases remained unmatched. CDR3 region: CASSGTENQPQHF. DNA for the CDR3: TGTGCCAGTAGTGGGACAGAGAATCAGCCCCAGCATTTT. Supplemented by reference TRBV19 and TRBJ1-5, the full variable domain reads DGGITQSPKYLFRKEGQNVTLSCEQNLNHDAMYWYRQDPGQGLRLIYYSQIVNDFQKGDIAEGYSVSREKKESFPLTVTSAQKNPTAFYLCASSGTENQPQHFGDGTRLSIL.

This chain's CDR3 is CASTPSQGPPYEQYF. The CDR3 DNA reads TGTGCCAGCACCCCATCACAGGGCCCCCCCTACGAGCAGTACTTC. The gene calls are TRBV6-5 and TRBJ2-7; D is perhaps TRBD1 (6 bases). The CDR3 consists of 15 residues. From germline, CDR1 is MNHEY and CDR2 SVGAGI. Trimming took 7 bases from V and 2 from J, leaving 18 bases between them.

This chain joins TRBV5-1 and TRBJ1-1, with 9 bases lining up with TRBD1. CDR1 is SGHRS and CDR2 is YFSETQ in the germline V gene. The CDR3 has 15 residues. V shed 4 bases, J shed 5 bases, and the junction held 9 bases outside the gene matches. The CDR3 coding sequence is TGCGCCAGCAGCCGGGGACAGGGTGTTGGTACTGAAGCTTTCTTT. Residues: CASSRGQGVGTEAFF.

The chain uses TRBV5-8 and TRBJ2-1; 7 nucleotides agree with TRBD2. J gave up 3 bases and V 9 bases, and 15 bases lay outside the gene matches. Germline loops: CDR1 SGHTS, CDR2 YDEGEE. The CDR3 extends over 16 amino acids. CDR3 sequence: CANKRDSGGIYNEQFF. CDR3 DNA: TGTGCCAACAAGCGGGATAGCGGAGGTATCTACAATGAGCAGTTCTTC. Full variable domain (outside the CDR3, taken from reference TRBV5-8 and TRBJ2-1): EAGVTQSPTHLIKTRGQQATLRCSPISGHTSVYWYQQALGLGLQFLLWYDEGEERNRGNFPPRFSGRQFPNYSSELNVNALELEDSALYLCANKRDSGGIYNEQFFGPGTRLTVL.